A selection of T cell receptor beta chains follows, all from one sample in a study of blood T cell repertoires in COVID-19. This table comes from immunoSEQ multiplex PCR, and its TCRdb copy is limited to in-frame clones, with some not included. This sample carries some 86,000 clones, around four fifths of them seen once, and the ten largest clones take roughly a third. Sample: peripheral blood. These receptors were collected from an elderly woman with active or convalescent COVID-19. CDR3s include the opening cysteine and the closing phenylalanine or tryptophan. The D gene is left open where the match is weak. Part of the rows lack a size; the others show once, few, many or a class for expanded clones.

>TRBJ1-4|TRBV5-1|.|few
TGCGCCAGCAGCTTGTCTTGGGAGAATGAAAAACTGTTTTTT
CASSLSWENEKLFF
>TRBJ1-3|TRBV14|.|.
TGTGCCAGCAGCCCCCTTCGCAGTTCTGGAAACACCATATATTTT
CASSPLRSSGNTIYF
>TRBJ2-7|TRBV4-1|TRBD2|few
TGCGCCAGCAGCCAACCGGGACTAGCGGACTCCTACGAGCAGTACTTC
CASSQPGLADSYEQYF
>TRBJ2-7|TRBV3-1/TRBV3-2|TRBD1|.
TGTGCCAGCAGCCAAATGGCAGGGGGATCCTACGAGCAGTACTTC
CASSQMAGGSYEQYF
>TRBJ1-1|TRBV23-1|TRBD1|.
TGCGCCAGCAGTCAAAGGATGACAGGGGGCGCGAGGACTGAAGCTTTCTTT
CASSQRMTGGARTEAFF
>TRBJ2-7|TRBV7-2|TRBD2|few
TGTGCCAGCAGCTTCGTGTCTAGCGGGACTACCGGAGACGAGCAGTACTTC
CASSFVSSGTTGDEQYF
>TRBJ2-7|TRBV4-1|TRBD2|.
TGCGCCAGCAGCCCTTACGGGACTAGCTCCCACGAGCAGTACTTC
CASSPYGTSSHEQYF
>TRBJ2-1|TRBV9|.|few
TGTGCCAGCAAGGGCAGCGGGTTCCATGAGCAGTTCTTC
CASKGSGFHEQFF
>TRBJ2-1|TRBV18|.|.
TGTGCCAGCTCACCTGACAGCTACTCCTACAATGAGCAGTTCTTC
CASSPDSYSYNEQFF
>TRBJ2-3|TRBV11-2|.|.
TGTGCCAGCAGCTTTTTGAGGGCCCCCTTTAGCACAGATACGCAGTATTTT
CASSFLRAPFSTDTQYF
>TRBJ2-5|TRBV6-5|TRBD1|.
TGTGCCAGCAGACCGGGACAGGGAAGGGGGGAGACCCAGTACTTC
CASRPGQGRGETQYF
>TRBJ2-1|TRBV12-2|.|.
TGTGCAAGTCGCCTCCCCCAAGGGGGTCCGTTCTTC
CASRLPQGGPFF
>TRBJ1-1|TRBV9|TRBD1|.
TGTGCCAGCAGCACGGGACAGCCGTCCGCTGAAGCTTTCTTT
CASSTGQPSAEAFF
>TRBJ1-1|TRBV5-5|.|once
TGTGCCAGCAGCTCTAGCACCTACGCTGAAGCTTTCTTT
CASSSSTYAEAFF
>TRBJ2-7|TRBV7-2|TRBD2|once
TGTGCCAGCAGCTGGATAGCGGGGAGCTCCTACGAGCAGTACTTC
CASSWIAGSSYEQYF
>TRBJ1-5|TRBV10-2|.|.
TGCGCCAGCAGTGAGTCGGGGTCCCGAGGGCAGCCCCAGCATTTT
CASSESGSRGQPQHF
>TRBJ2-7|TRBV28|TRBD1|.
TGTGCCAGCAGACGACAGGGGGGGGACCACGAGCAGTACTTC
CASRRQGGDHEQYF
>TRBJ1-5|TRBV15|TRBD1|.
TGTGCCACCAGCAGCCACCCGGGAGGGGGCGGTCAGCCCCAGCATTTT
CATSSHPGGGGQPQHF
>TRBJ2-1|TRBV7-3|.|.
TGTGCCAGCAGCTTCCGGGGGAACAACAATGAGCAGTTCTTC
CASSFRGNNNEQFF
>TRBJ1-2|TRBV29-1|TRBD1|.
TGCAGCGGGGGGGAAAGACAGGGTACCTATGGCTACACCTTC
CSGGERQGTYGYTF
>TRBJ2-7|TRBV7-9|TRBD1|.
TGTGCCAGCAGCTCTCCGGGACAGGGTTTTTACGAGCAGTACTTC
CASSSPGQGFYEQYF
>TRBJ2-1|TRBV28|.|.
TGTGCCAGCAGTTTGATGAGCCCTATCCCTTACAATGAGCAGTTCTTC
CASSLMSPIPYNEQFF
>TRBJ2-3|TRBV19|TRBD2|.
TGTGCCAGTAGTTTCCGGACTAGCGGAGACAGCACAGATACGCAGTATTTT
CASSFRTSGDSTDTQYF
>TRBJ1-3|TRBV4-3|.|.
TGCGCCAGCAGCCAAGATTACAGGGCCTCTGGAAACACCATATATTTT
CASSQDYRASGNTIYF
>TRBJ2-2|TRBV5-1|TRBD2|.
TGCGCCAGCAGAGGCCGGGGGGGCCTCGCCGGGGAGCTGTTTTTT
CASRGRGGLAGELFF
>TRBJ1-6|TRBV6-5|.|.
TGTGCCAGCAGTTCGACAGACTATAATTCACCCCTCCACTTT
CASSSTDYNSPLHF
>TRBJ1-2|TRBV2|.|.
TGTGCCAGCCAAGCAGCAACACGGGGGAACTATGGCTACACCTTC
CASQAATRGNYGYTF
>TRBJ2-7|TRBV12-3/TRBV12-4|.|.
TGTGCCAGCAGTCCCCAGGGGTACGAGCAGTACTTC
CASSPQGYEQYF
>TRBJ1-5|TRBV19|.|.
TGTGCCAGTAGTATAGCGGGGACACCTCTTGGGTTGCATTTT
CASSIAGTPLGLHF
>TRBJ2-5|TRBV6-2/TRBV6-3|.|.
TGTGCCAGCAGTTTCGTAGGGGGAGAGACCCAGTACTTC
CASSFVGGETQYF
>TRBJ2-5|TRBV5-1|TRBD2|.
TGCGCCAGCAGCCTAAGCGGGAGTGGACAAGAGACCCAGTACTTC
CASSLSGSGQETQYF
>TRBJ1-2|TRBV5-1|.|.
TGCGCCAGCAGCTTGGATACAGGGCTACTTGGGGGCTACACCTTC
CASSLDTGLLGGYTF
>TRBJ2-2|TRBV9|.|.
TGTGCCAGCAACGACCCGCTGGGGAGGCCGGGGACCGGGGAGCTGTTTTTT
CASNDPLGRPGTGELFF
>TRBJ2-5|TRBV19|TRBD1|.
TGTGCCAGTGGGACGGACAGGGAGGAGACCCAGTACTTC
CASGTDREETQYF
>TRBJ1-2|TRBV19|.|once
TGTGCCAGTAGTATTGGAGGAGGGGTCCTAAACTATGGCTACACCTTC
CASSIGGGVLNYGYTF
>TRBJ1-2|TRBV5-5|.|.
TGTGCCAGCAGCGGCTCGGGGGGCCGCTATGGCTACACCTTC
CASSGSGGRYGYTF
>TRBJ1-2|TRBV6-2/TRBV6-3|.|.
TGTGCCAGCAGTTACGCAGTCTATGGCTACACCTTC
CASSYAVYGYTF
>TRBJ1-6|TRBV5-1|TRBD1|few
TGCGCCAGCGGGGCGGGACAGGGGCACTCACCCCTCCACTTT
CASGAGQGHSPLHF
>TRBJ1-1|TRBV15|TRBD1|.
TGTGCCACCAGCAGGGGGGGGACAGGGAACACTGAAGCTTTCTTT
CATSRGGTGNTEAFF
>TRBJ2-7|TRBV6-1|.|.
TGTGCCAGCAGTTTAGCCGGGACTTACGAGCAGTACTTC
CASSLAGTYEQYF